What follows are 19 T cell receptor beta chains derived from one specimen sequenced in a study of shared clonotypes between healthy human individuals. Naivety among CD8 cells was defined by CD45RO negativity and positive CCR7 selection, thereby excluding terminally differentiated effector memory CD45RA+ cells. The protocol was immunoSEQ multiplex PCR, while the TCRdb copy is restricted to in-frame clones and leaves out a portion. Of around 2,000,000 clones in the sample, roughly 91% were seen once. The material sequenced was naive CD8+ T cells from PBMCs. The receptors were gathered from a man between 18 and 35 years old in good health. Some clones in this sample may be carry-over from other donors' samples.

The V and J genes are TRBV27 and TRBJ2-3, with 9 bases fitting TRBD2. The V segment lost 6 bases and the J segment 4 bases; nucleotides outside the gene matches: 5. In germline, CDR1 is MNHEY, CDR2 SMNVEV (reference sequence). The CDR3 contains 14 residues. The DNA for the CDR3 is TGTGCCAGCAGAGCGGGAGGTTTCCCAGATACGCAGTATTTT. Translation: CASRAGGFPDTQYF.

The chain has TRBV4-3 and TRBJ1-2, with D maybe TRBD1 (5 bases). Germline V lookup: CDR1 LGHNA, CDR2 YSLEER. The V and J ends lost 2 bases and 7 bases respectively, with 17 bases between them. The CDR3 contains 15 residues. DNA for the CDR3: TGCGCCAGCAGCCAATCCGGGACCAGAATGTCTGGCTACACCTTC. This gives the protein CASSQSGTRMSGYTF.

The rearrangement uses TRBV5-1 and TRBJ2-1; 10 nucleotides line up with TRBD1. The CDR3 spans 18 residues. V trimming: 1 base; J trimming: 3 bases; junction bases outside the gene matches: 10. CDR1 and CDR2 (germline): SGHRS, YFSETQ. In DNA form, the CDR3 reads TGCGCCAGCAGCTTGCGATTTTCGACAGGGGGCGACTACAATGAGCAGTTCTTC. As protein: CASSLRFSTGGDYNEQFF.

This chain joins TRBV7-9 and TRBJ1-2; maybe TRBD1 (5 bases). CDR1 SEHNR and CDR2 FQNEAQ come from the germline V gene (reference sequence). The CDR3 runs 13 residues. The V gene lost 1 base and the J gene lost 6 bases, with 9 bases spanning the gap. In DNA, the CDR3 is TGTGCCAGCAGCTTAGTCTCCAGGGATGGCTACACCTTC. The encoded protein is CASSLVSRDGYTF.

This chain links TRBV7-8 with TRBJ1-3; TRBD1 agrees at 9 bases. V trimming: 5 bases; J trimming: 8 bases; junction bases outside the gene matches: 7. The CDR3 sequence is 14 residues long. CDR1 SGHVS and CDR2 FQNEAQ come from the germline V gene. CDR3 DNA sequence: TGTGCCAGCAGCCCGTACAGGGGGCTGGACACCATATATTTT. It yields the protein CASSPYRGLDTIYF.

The genes are TRBV28 and TRBJ2-7; 8 nucleotides agree with TRBD2. This CDR3 is 17 amino acids long. V lost 7 bases to trimming and J lost 2 bases; unmatched junction nucleotides: 16. Germline CDR1 reads MDHEN; CDR2 reads SYDVKM. The CDR3 DNA reads as TGTGCCAGCACCGGCACGGGGAAGCGGGGGCAGACCTACGAGCAGTACTTC. This codes for CASTGTGKRGQTYEQYF.

The gene calls are TRBV28 and TRBJ2-5; no reliable D call. This CDR3 spans 14 amino acids. V was pared by 3 bases and J by 5 bases, with 13 bases between. Germline CDR1 MDHEN, CDR2 SYDVKM. CDR3 DNA: TGTGCCAGCAGTTTTTTGCGTCTGAGGGAGACCCAGTACTTC. It specifies CASSFLRLRETQYF.

This clone came up once. The V and J genes are TRBV5-1 and TRBJ2-1; D is uncertain. The germline V gene has CDR1 SGHRS and CDR2 YFSETQ. V dropped 4 bases and J dropped 3 bases, with 8 bases sitting between them. This CDR3 is built from 13 residues. CDR3 protein: CASSNGRYNEQFF. The CDR3 DNA follows: TGCGCCAGCAGCAACGGGCGCTACAATGAGCAGTTCTTC.

This chain links TRBV7-8 with TRBJ2-7; TRBD2 aligns across 9 bases. CDR1 and CDR2 (germline): SGHVS, FQNEAQ. CDR3 length: 15 amino acids. V lost 4 bases and J lost 6; bases outside the gene matches: 10. CDR3 in amino acids: CASSSPGLAEGEQYF. The CDR3 DNA reads TGTGCCAGCAGCTCACCGGGACTAGCAGAGGGCGAGCAGTACTTC.

This clone was recorded once. The chain recombines TRBV29-1 with TRBJ2-5, with D uncertain. Germline CDR1 is SQVTM and CDR2 is ANQGSEA. V was pared by 1 base and J by 4 bases, with 13 bases between. This CDR3 region has 14 residues. In DNA form, the CDR3 reads TGCAGCGTTGAAGTCCGGATTCGGCCAGAGACCCAGTACTTC. Encoded protein: CSVEVRIRPETQYF.

The chain employs TRBV19 and TRBJ2-7; the D is unclear. The CDR3 consists of 14 residues. The V and J ends lost 4 bases and 0 bases respectively, with 10 bases between them. Germline-derived CDR1 and CDR2 are LNHDA and SQIVND (reference sequence). Here the CDR3 reads CASSSTPGSYEQYF. DNA of the CDR3: TGTGCCAGTAGTAGCACACCGGGCTCCTACGAGCAGTACTTC.

The V gene is TRBV27, the J gene TRBJ1-2, with 8 bases fitting TRBD1. The CDR3 runs 15 residues. CDR1 is MNHEY, CDR2 SMNVEV, per germline (reference sequence). V shed 6 bases and J 4 bases; nucleotides not matched to a gene: 10. In nucleotides, the CDR3 is TGTGCCAGCAGGGACGGCTCACAGGGGGTCTATGGCTACACCTTC. Protein sequence: CASRDGSQGVYGYTF.

The V call is TRBV28, the J call TRBJ1-1, with D unresolved. The CDR3 runs to 11 residues. Germline-derived CDR1 and CDR2 are MDHEN and SYDVKM. V lost 11 bases, J lost 6 bases, and 13 bases lay in between. The CDR3 here is CAVHGGAEAFF. The CDR3 DNA reads TGTGCCGTTCATGGCGGGGCTGAAGCTTTCTTT.

This chain links TRBV6-1 with TRBJ2-1, with 8 bases matching TRBD1. CDR1 is MNHNS and CDR2 is SASEGT in the germline V gene. The CDR3 has 17 amino acids. J gave up 4 bases and V 4 bases, and 12 bases lay outside the gene matches. DNA of the CDR3: TGTGCCAGCAGTGGCCTCTCCGGGACAGGCATTTACAATGAGCAGTTCTTC. Protein product: CASSGLSGTGIYNEQFF.

V and J are TRBV14 and TRBJ1-2; D is perhaps TRBD1 (6 bases). Germline CDR1 is SGHDN and CDR2 is FVKESK. The CDR3 spans 16 residues. With 0 bases removed from V and 3 bases from J, the gap between germline ends came to 14 bases. CDR3 DNA: TGTGCCAGCAGCCAAGAAGCACAAGGGGGGTACTATGGCTACACCTTC. It specifies CASSQEAQGGYYGYTF.

The V and J genes are TRBV25-1 and TRBJ2-4; TRBD2 aligns across 7 bases. Trimming removed 4 bases from V and 7 bases from J; junction bases left unmatched: 13. The CDR3 spans 16 residues. Germline CDR1 MGHDK, CDR2 SYGVNS. CDR3 residues: CASSGGTSGLGNIQYF. As DNA, the CDR3 is TGTGCCAGCAGTGGGGGGACGTCCGGACTAGGGAACATTCAGTACTTC.

The V and J genes are TRBV6-1 and TRBJ1-1; D gene unclear. V was cut by 5 bases and J by 0 bases, with 13 bases left in between. The CDR3 spans 15 residues. Germline CDR1 is MNHNS and CDR2 is SASEGT. The CDR3 DNA is TGTGCCAGCAGTTTAGAAAGCTACATGAACACTGAAGCTTTCTTT. Its translation: CASSLESYMNTEAFF.

V is TRBV5-6 and J is TRBJ2-6; D call uncertain. CDR3 length: 14 residues. In germline, CDR1 is SGHDT, CDR2 YYEEEE. Trimming removed 1 base at V and 2 bases at J, with 4 bases between. CDR3 sequence reads: CASSLYPGANVLTF. In DNA, the CDR3 is TGTGCCAGCAGCTTGTACCCTGGGGCCAACGTCCTGACTTTC.

This chain links TRBV7-8 with TRBJ2-7; TRBD1 aligns across 7 bases. The length of the CDR3 is 17 residues. Per the germline V gene, CDR1 is SGHVS and CDR2 is FQNEAQ. The J segment lost 5 bases and the V segment lost 5 bases, leaving 18 bases of the junction unmatched. For the CDR3, the DNA is TGTGCCAGCAGCCTAAGACAGGGCGGAATTTATAAGGACGAGCAGTACTTC. As protein: CASSLRQGGIYKDEQYF.